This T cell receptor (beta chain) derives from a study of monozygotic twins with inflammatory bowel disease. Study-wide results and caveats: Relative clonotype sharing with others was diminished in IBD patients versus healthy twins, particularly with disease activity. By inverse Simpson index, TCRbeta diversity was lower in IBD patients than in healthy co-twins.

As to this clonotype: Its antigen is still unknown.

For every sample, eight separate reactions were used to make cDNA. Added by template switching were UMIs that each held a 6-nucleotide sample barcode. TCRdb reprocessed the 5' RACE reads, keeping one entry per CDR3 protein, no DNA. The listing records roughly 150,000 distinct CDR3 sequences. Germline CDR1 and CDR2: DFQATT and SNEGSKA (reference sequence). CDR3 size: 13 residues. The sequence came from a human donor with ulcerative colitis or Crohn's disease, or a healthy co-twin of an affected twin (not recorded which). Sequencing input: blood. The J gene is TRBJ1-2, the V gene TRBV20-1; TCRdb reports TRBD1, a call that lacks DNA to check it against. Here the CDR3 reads CSAAISGFYGYTF.